This note documents a single T cell receptor beta chain sequence. This entry is derived from a study of T cell changes during pregnancy in multiple sclerosis. TCRdb's copy holds only in-frame clones and misses some; the assay was immunoSEQ multiplex PCR. The sample records 66,000 or so clones, more than 80% being singletons. This CDR3 is built from 12 residues. Looked up from germline, CDR1 is KGHSH and CDR2 is LQKENI. The V and J ends lost 3 bases and 8 bases respectively, with 11 bases between them. The specimen comprised peripheral blood, sampled in the first trimester of pregnancy. The sequence was collected from a female donor in good health, enrolled as a control in a pregnancy study. The chain combines TRBV18 with TRBJ2-7; weak D call: TRBD1 (5 bases). DNA of the CDR3: TGTGCCAGCTCACCTCCCCAGGGAAAGCAGTACTTC. It codes for CASSPPQGKQYF.